A single sample is the source of the 18 T cell receptor beta chains below, sequenced in a study of a mutant IDH1 vaccine in newly diagnosed glioma. Their target antigens are unknown. The time point is: week 11, during vaccination. The study gave 300 ug of mutant IDH1 20-mer peptide per vaccine dose, with topical imiquimod. Generated by immunoSEQ multiplex PCR, the TCRdb table keeps only in-frame clones and is missing some. The sample shows fewer than 150,000 clones, around 90% of them seen only once. The input for sequencing was PBMCs, taken from a glioma patient whose treatment included an IDH1 peptide vaccine. Receptors originate from a woman in her forties or fifties with glioma.

The rearrangement uses TRBV9 and TRBJ2-1, with D unclear. V was trimmed by 0 bases and J by 10 bases, leaving 14 bases between them. The CDR3 has 14 amino acids. Germline loops: CDR1 SGDLS, CDR2 YYNGEE. CDR3 sequence: CASSVAPLKEEQFF. As DNA, the CDR3 is TGTGCCAGCAGCGTAGCCCCTTTAAAGGAGGAGCAGTTCTTC.

The gene calls are TRBV7-9 and TRBJ2-1, with 8 nucleotides matching TRBD2. The CDR3 has 18 residues. CDR1 SEHNR and CDR2 FQNEAQ come from the germline V gene (reference sequence). Unmatched junction bases numbered 15, after V lost 7 bases and J lost 1 base. The CDR3 sequence: CASTKGGLRGRSYNEQFF. CDR3 in DNA: TGTGCCAGCACCAAAGGTGGGTTGCGCGGGAGGTCCTACAATGAGCAGTTCTTC.

The chain carries TRBV5-1 and TRBJ1-5; D is uncertain. The V gene's germline CDR1 is SGHRS and CDR2 YFSETQ. The CDR3 spans 15 residues. The V end lost 0 bases, the J end lost 2 bases, and 9 bases lay between the germline ends. The CDR3 nucleotides are TGCGCCAGCAGCTTGGGGTTTGATGGCAATCAGCCCCAGCATTTT. Its protein is CASSLGFDGNQPQHF.

The chain employs TRBV19 and TRBJ1-5, with D tentatively TRBD1 (5 bases). Between the trimmed V and J ends, which lost 2 bases and 7 bases, there was a span of 12 bases. This CDR3 is built from 14 residues. Germline V CDR1 and CDR2: LNHDA, SQIVND (reference sequence). The CDR3, as DNA: TGTGCCAGTAGTATACAGGGTCGAGGACAGCCCCAGCATTTT. It encodes CASSIQGRGQPQHF.

V usage is TRBV7-2 and J usage is TRBJ1-5, with a weak D call TRBD1 (5 bases). Germline V CDR1 and CDR2: SGHTA, FQGNSA. The CDR3 is made up of 15 amino acids. With 1 base removed from V and 0 bases from J, the gap between germline ends came to 7 bases. The CDR3 here is CASSLGGDSNQPQHF. In DNA form, the CDR3 reads TGTGCCAGCAGCTTAGGGGGGGATAGCAATCAGCCCCAGCATTTT.

CDR3 residues: CASSPSASYNEQFF. CDR3 nucleotides: TGTGCCAGCAGCCCCTCTGCCTCCTACAATGAGCAGTTCTTC. The chain carries TRBV7-3 and TRBJ2-1; D unclear. CDR1 is SGHTA, CDR2 FQGTGA, per germline. The germline V and J ends were trimmed by 5 bases and 0 bases, with 8 bases remaining between them. The CDR3 is 14 residues long.

The chain has TRBV6-6 and TRBJ1-1; 7 bases agree with TRBD1. The CDR3 extends over 14 amino acids. The V and J ends lost 6 bases and 2 bases, in that order; junction bases with no gene match: 6. The germline V gene has CDR1 MNHNY and CDR2 SVGAGI (reference sequence). This chain's CDR3 is CASRMYRGNTEAFF. In DNA form, the CDR3 reads TGTGCCAGCAGGATGTACAGGGGAAACACTGAAGCTTTCTTT.

The chain carries TRBV5-1 and TRBJ2-5; weak D call: TRBD1 (5 bases). CDR3 length: 14 residues. The V gene's germline CDR1 is SGHRS and CDR2 YFSETQ. V was clipped by 2 bases and J by 4 bases, with 12 bases between them. The CDR3 sequence: CASSLTLQGETQYF. CDR3 sequence (DNA): TGCGCCAGCAGCTTAACCCTCCAGGGAGAGACCCAGTACTTC.

The chain combines TRBV6-1 with TRBJ1-3; the D gene is possibly TRBD1 (5 bases). The V and J ends lost 2 bases and 2 bases respectively, with 10 bases between them. The germline V gene encodes CDR1 MNHNS and CDR2 SASEGT. The CDR3 totals 15 residues. This CDR3 reads CASSEFRDAGNTIYF. Here the CDR3 DNA reads TGTGCCAGCAGTGAATTCAGGGACGCTGGAAACACCATATATTTT.

This clone has more than one count but fewer than ten. The CDR3 is CASSYSWDSYGYTF. CDR3 DNA: TGTGCCAGCAGTTACTCTTGGGACAGCTATGGCTACACCTTC. The V and J genes are TRBV6-5 and TRBJ1-2; 7 positions match TRBD1. Looked up from germline, CDR1 is MNHEY and CDR2 is SVGAGI. J lost 4 bases, V lost 0 bases, and 2 bases had no gene match. The CDR3 has 14 amino acids.

The chain is built from TRBV10-3 and TRBJ1-5, with D possibly TRBD1 on 5 matching bases. Between the trimmed V and J ends, which lost 7 bases and 4 bases, there was a span of 11 bases. CDR1 and CDR2 (germline): ENHRY, SYGVKD. There are 13 residues in the CDR3. CDR3 amino acids: CAITGQVNQPQHF. DNA for the CDR3: TGTGCCATCACAGGGCAGGTGAATCAGCCCCAGCATTTT.

The chain couples TRBV9 to TRBJ2-1; perhaps TRBD1 as D (6 bases). This CDR3 contains 15 residues. Trimming took off 0 bases at V and 9 bases at J, with 16 bases between the two ends. CDR1 is SGDLS and CDR2 is YYNGEE in the germline V gene. CDR3: CASSVGGNRAIEQFF. The CDR3 DNA reads TGTGCCAGCAGCGTAGGAGGGAACAGGGCTATTGAGCAGTTCTTC.

This clone occurred once. This sequence joins TRBV28 and TRBJ1-1, with TRBD1 matching over 8 bases. This CDR3 contains 14 residues. V gave up 4 bases and J gave up 1 base; unmatched junction bases: 2. Germline V gene data show CDR1 as MDHEN and CDR2 as SYDVKM. The CDR3 DNA follows: TGTGCCAGCAGTTGGACAGGGTGGAACACTGAAGCTTTCTTT. Residues: CASSWTGWNTEAFF.

The rearrangement uses TRBV11-2 and TRBJ2-7, with TRBD1 matching over 9 bases. The V gene end was trimmed by 1 base and the J gene end by 3 bases; junction bases not matched to a gene: 4. The CDR3 runs 15 residues. From germline, CDR1 is SGHAT and CDR2 FQNNGV. The CDR3 sequence is CASSLAGTGHYEQYF. The DNA for the CDR3 is TGTGCCAGCAGCTTAGCCGGGACAGGGCACTACGAGCAGTACTTC.

The CDR3 DNA reads TGTGCCAGCAGCCCTGGGCCATGGGGGACTCAGCCCCAGCATTTT. It specifies CASSPGPWGTQPQHF. J is TRBJ1-5 and V is TRBV7-9, with D maybe TRBD1 (5 bases). V lost 5 bases, J lost 6 bases, and 17 bases lay in between. This CDR3 has 15 amino acids. Germline CDR1 SEHNR, CDR2 FQNEAQ (reference sequence).

This chain joins TRBV11-2 and TRBJ2-1; tentatively, D is TRBD2 (7 bases). The germline V gene encodes CDR1 SGHAT and CDR2 FQNNGV. V lost 3 bases and J lost 4, with 10 bases in between. This CDR3 is built from 14 residues. CDR3 loop: CASSFRGGYNEQFF. CDR3 nucleotide sequence: TGTGCCAGCAGCTTTAGGGGGGGGTACAATGAGCAGTTCTTC.

The chain has TRBV28 and TRBJ2-1; 10 bases line up with TRBD1. The CDR3 has 18 amino acids. Germline loops: CDR1 MDHEN, CDR2 SYDVKM. Trimming cost V 5 bases and J 4 bases; bases outside gene matches: 14. CDR3 nucleotide sequence: TGTGCCAGCAGTCGGGACAGGGGTTTTGGGGGGGTTTACAATGAGCAGTTCTTC. This gives the protein CASSRDRGFGGVYNEQFF. Variable domain in full (rest from reference TRBV28 and TRBJ2-1): DVKVTQSSRYLVKRTGEKVFLECVQDMDHENMFWYRQDPGLGLRLIYFSYDVKMKEKGDIPEGYSVSREKKERFSLILESASTNQTSMYLCASSRDRGFGGVYNEQFFGPGTRLTVL.

The V and J genes are TRBV2 and TRBJ2-3; D ambiguous. The germline V gene encodes CDR1 SNHLY and CDR2 FYNNEI. The V and J ends lost 10 bases and 0 bases respectively, with 14 bases between them. The CDR3 has 14 residues. This CDR3 is CATHDPWSTDTQYF. CDR3 sequence (DNA): TGTGCCACCCATGACCCCTGGAGCACAGATACGCAGTATTTT. The full variable domain, completed using reference TRBV2 and TRBJ2-3, is EPEVTQTPSHQVTQMGQEVILRCVPISNHLYFYWYRQILGQKVEFLVSFYNNEISEKSEIFDDQFSVERPDGSNFTLKIRSTKLEDSAMYFCATHDPWSTDTQYFGPGTRLTVL.